The sequence of this TCR beta chain was determined in a study of T cells in Graves' hyperthyroidism and ophthalmopathy. Using RNA transcripts as the source, TCR beta CDR3 regions were amplified. First-round RT-PCR with HTBI primers amplified the TCR CDR3 region. TCRdb re-analysed the multiplex PCR reads in MiXCR, keeping a single row per CDR3 protein. The sample carries around 610,000 distinct CDR3 sequences, under 15% recorded once. Details on this clonotype: Antigen unknown.

Study-level results: Before onset, ophthalmopathy was predicted by the model a median around 6 months earlier. Most thyroid clonotypes with frequency above 0.001 were detected in blood.

Ophthalmopathy cases met thresholds of Clinical Activity Score at least 3, NOSPECS grade at least 4 and duration under 3 months. Uncontrolled infection, other autoimmune disease, pregnancy or lactation barred patients from enrollment. Germline V gene lookup returns CDR1 MNHNS and CDR2 SASEGT. Trimming took 7 bases from V and 0 from J; bases not matched to a gene: 4. This CDR3 region has 14 residues. Sequencing was carried out using blood. This TCR was sampled from a woman aged 40 to 50 with Graves' ophthalmopathy. The chain has TRBV6-1 and TRBJ2-7; 9 positions agree with TRBD1. The CDR3 sequence: CASNDRGSSYEQYF. In DNA, the CDR3 is TGTGCCAGCAATGACAGGGGGAGCTCCTACGAGCAGTACTTC.